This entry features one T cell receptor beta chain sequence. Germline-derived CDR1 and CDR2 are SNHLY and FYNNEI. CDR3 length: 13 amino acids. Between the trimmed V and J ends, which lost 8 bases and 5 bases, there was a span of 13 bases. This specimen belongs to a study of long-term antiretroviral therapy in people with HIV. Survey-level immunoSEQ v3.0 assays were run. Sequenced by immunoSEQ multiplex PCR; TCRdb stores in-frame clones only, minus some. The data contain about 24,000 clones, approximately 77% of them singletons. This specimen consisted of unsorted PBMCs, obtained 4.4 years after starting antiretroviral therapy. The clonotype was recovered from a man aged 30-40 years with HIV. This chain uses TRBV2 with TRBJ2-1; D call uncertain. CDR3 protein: CASGVYKDNEQFF. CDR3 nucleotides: TGTGCCAGCGGAGTGTACAAGGACAATGAGCAGTTCTTC. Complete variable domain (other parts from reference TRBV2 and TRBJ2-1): EPEVTQTPSHQVTQMGQEVILRCVPISNHLYFYWYRQILGQKVEFLVSFYNNEISEKSEIFDDQFSVERPDGSNFTLKIRSTKLEDSAMYFCASGVYKDNEQFFGPGTRLTVL.